The 10 T cell receptor beta chains in this list originate from one sample, sequenced in a study of cytomegalovirus exposure and HLA in healthy donors. The PCR made use of 60 Vbeta and 13 Jbeta primers. The method was immunoSEQ multiplex PCR; TCRdb's version includes in-frame clones alone and lacks a portion of them. The sample holds 150,000 to 200,000 clones, over 70% seen once. Sequenced material: PBMCs. These receptors originate from a woman aged 18-30 years in good health and CMV-seronegative.

This chain connects TRBV28 to TRBJ1-1; D gene uncertain. From germline, CDR1 is MDHEN and CDR2 SYDVKM. The CDR3 is 14 residues long. V shed 5 bases and J shed 3 bases, with 13 bases lying between them. DNA of the CDR3: TGTGCCAGCAGTGCCTCCGGGTCATACACTGAAGCTTTCTTT. Protein: CASSASGSYTEAFF.

This chain joins TRBV18 and TRBJ1-1; 8 nucleotides line up with TRBD1. Germline V gives CDR1 KGHSH, CDR2 LQKENI. After removal of 0 bases from V and 6 bases from J, the junction contained 3 bases not matched to a gene. This CDR3 comprises 14 residues. CDR3 in amino acids: CASSPPDRGPEAFF. The CDR3 coding sequence is TGTGCCAGCTCACCACCCGACAGGGGTCCTGAAGCTTTCTTT.

The chain joins TRBV6-1 to TRBJ1-4; no definite D call. Germline-derived CDR1 and CDR2 are MNHNS and SASEGT. Trimming removed 1 base from V and 8 bases from J, with 11 bases in between. This CDR3 spans 14 amino acids. This CDR3 reads CASSEVWGGEKLFF. The CDR3 DNA is TGTGCCAGCAGTGAAGTATGGGGAGGGGAAAAACTGTTTTTT.

The gene calls are TRBV13 and TRBJ2-5; TRBD2 matches 9 bases. This CDR3 has 14 residues. J was trimmed by 5 bases and V by 3 bases; bases with no gene match: 4. The germline CDR1 and CDR2 sequences are PRHDT and FYEKMQ (reference sequence). DNA for the CDR3: TGTGCCAGCAGCTTCATAGCGGGGGTCGAGACCCAGTACTTC. Its translation: CASSFIAGVETQYF.

The chain uses TRBV5-1 and TRBJ2-3; 7 bases map to TRBD2. CDR3 length equals 16 residues. Looked up from germline, CDR1 is SGHRS and CDR2 is YFSETQ. Trimming at V came to 4 bases and at J to 3 bases, leaving 11 bases not matched to a gene. In nucleotides, the CDR3 is TGCGCCAGCAGCCAAGGTATAGCGGGCGAGACAGATACGCAGTATTTT. Translation gives CASSQGIAGETDTQYF.

The chain joins TRBV27 to TRBJ2-5; D is perhaps TRBD1 (5 bases). Germline V CDR1 and CDR2: MNHEY, SMNVEV (reference sequence). V dropped 5 bases and J dropped 5 bases, with 15 bases sitting between them. CDR3 length: 14 residues. The CDR3 here is CASSDTGPGETQYF. The CDR3 nucleotides read TGTGCCAGCAGTGATACAGGCCCGGGTGAGACCCAGTACTTC.

V is TRBV30 and J is TRBJ1-2, with a weak D call TRBD1 (5 bases). The ends were cut back, 2 bases at V and 5 bases at J, with 15 bases in the middle. The CDR3 extends over 14 amino acids. The V gene's germline CDR1 is GTSNPN and CDR2 SVGIG (reference sequence). CDR3 nucleotide sequence: TGTGCCTGGAGTTACGCCTTATCAGGGTATGGCTACACCTTC. Translating it yields CAWSYALSGYGYTF.

The V and J genes are TRBV12-5 and TRBJ2-7; perhaps TRBD1 as D (6 bases). The CDR3 consists of 13 residues. The V gene lost 4 bases and the J gene lost 5 bases, with 12 bases spanning the gap. Germline CDR1 is LGHNT and CDR2 is FRNRAP. CDR3 nucleotide sequence: TGTGCTAGTGGTTCCTTCAACAGGGACGAGCAGTACTTC. Protein sequence: CASGSFNRDEQYF.

Notes on this clone: One end of the junction varies from germline; a read error may be responsible. V usage is TRBV29-1 and J usage is TRBJ2-3, with 10 bases lining up with TRBD1. Germline CDR1 is SQVTM and CDR2 is ANQGSEA. The CDR3 consists of 14 residues. Written as DNA, the CDR3 is TGCAGCGTCGAAGACAGGGGGCTGACAGATACGCAGTATTTT. As protein: CSVEDRGLTDTQYF.

V usage is TRBV11-2 and J usage is TRBJ2-1; 11 bases fit TRBD2. V was pared by 4 bases and J by 4 bases, with 12 bases of the junction left unmatched. The CDR3 spans 18 residues. Germline values: CDR1 SGHAT, CDR2 FQNNGV. CDR3 nucleotides: TGTGCCAGCAGCTCGCTTTTTGGACTAGCGGGTACATACAATGAGCAGTTCTTC. Translating gives CASSSLFGLAGTYNEQFF.